Given below is one T cell receptor (beta chain) in context. This specimen belongs to a study of blood T cell repertoires in COVID-19. Germline V CDR1 and CDR2: SGDLS, YYNGEE. The junction had 3 bases not matched to a gene; V was cut back by 4 bases and J by 2 bases. CDR3 length: 14 amino acids. Original handling: From reference gene primer amplification, estimates of nucleated cell counts were derived. Method: immunoSEQ multiplex PCR; TCRdb's copy keeps in-frame clones and lacks some. Clone size and V and J calls were adopted from that table, with D and trimming inferred from the DNA. The table includes some 22,000 clones, 89% detected once.

This receptor was taken from a human donor with active COVID-19. The donor label of this sample is uncertain. Sequencing used peripheral blood. The rearrangement uses TRBV9 and TRBJ1-3; TRBD1 agrees at 7 bases. Here the CDR3 reads CASSPTGPGNTIYF. CDR3 sequence (DNA): TGTGCCAGCAGCCCGACAGGGCCTGGAAACACCATATATTTT.